This T cell receptor beta chain was recovered during a study of T cell responses to AZD1222 COVID-19 vaccine. The germline V gene has CDR1 LGHNA and CDR2 YNFKEQ. Trimming cost V 1 base and J 2 bases, with 3 bases left between them. The CDR3 length is 12 residues. Only in-frame clones appear in the TCRdb table, and some are missing; sequencing was by immunoSEQ multiplex PCR. The sample consists of 130,000 or so clones, 65% to 90% of them appearing once. The specimen was peripheral blood, collected 28 days after the second dose of the MenACWY control vaccine. The chain is built from TRBV4-2 and TRBJ2-7; no clear D. This TCR was sampled from an adult who received the MenACWY meningococcal vaccine as a control. The CDR3, as DNA: TGTGCCAGCAGCCAAGGGACCTACGAGCAGTACTTC. Translating it yields CASSQGTYEQYF.